The T cell receptor (beta chain) under discussion was sequenced for a study of human T cells and chemical hapten exposure. The CDR3 contains 19 residues. Trimming cost V 5 bases and J 3 bases; bases outside gene matches: 15. CDR1 MNHEY and CDR2 SMNVEV come from the germline V gene (reference sequence). This clonotype was observed at least ten times. TCRdb processed the RACE reads anew with MiXCR; each CDR3 protein has one entry. The table includes around 50,000 distinct CDR3 sequences, around a tenth detected once. The time point denotes: patch test 1, 2 weeks after DPC sensitization. This sample's treatment: therapeutic diphenylcyclopropenone sensitization with weekly scalp DPC.

The sequence derives from a woman in her fifties or sixties with alopecia areata. Some clones in this sample may be carry-over from other donors' samples. The sample consisted of whole blood, taken in connection with sensitization to the hapten diphenylcyclopropenone (DPC). V gene TRBV27 combines with J gene TRBJ2-3, with 12 nucleotides matching TRBD2. The chain's CDR3 is CASSPRMTSGSLRTDTQYF. In DNA, the CDR3 is TGTGCCAGCAGTCCCCGAATGACTAGCGGGAGTCTGAGAACAGATACGCAGTATTTT.